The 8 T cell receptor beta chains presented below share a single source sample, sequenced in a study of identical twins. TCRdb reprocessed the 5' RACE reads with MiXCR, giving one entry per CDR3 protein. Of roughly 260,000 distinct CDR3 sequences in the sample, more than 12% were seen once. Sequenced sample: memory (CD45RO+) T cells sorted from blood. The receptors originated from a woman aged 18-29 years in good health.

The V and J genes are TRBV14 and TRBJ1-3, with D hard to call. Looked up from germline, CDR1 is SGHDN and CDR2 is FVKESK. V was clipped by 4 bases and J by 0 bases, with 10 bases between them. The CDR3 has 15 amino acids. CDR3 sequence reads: CASSPRVTSGNTIYF. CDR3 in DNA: TGTGCCAGCAGCCCGAGGGTGACCTCTGGAAACACCATATATTTT.

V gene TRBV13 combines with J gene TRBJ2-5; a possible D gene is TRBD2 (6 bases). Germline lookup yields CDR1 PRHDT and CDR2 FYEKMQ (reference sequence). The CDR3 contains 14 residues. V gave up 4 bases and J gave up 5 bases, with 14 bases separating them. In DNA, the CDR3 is TGTGCCAGCAGCTCGAGGAGGGCCGGGGAGACCCAGTACTTC. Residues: CASSSRRAGETQYF. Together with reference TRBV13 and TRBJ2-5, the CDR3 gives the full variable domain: AAGVIQSPRHLIKEKRETATLKCYPIPRHDTVYWYQQGPGQDPQFLISFYEKMQSDKGSIPDRFSAQQFSDYHSELNMSSLELGDSALYFCASSSRRAGETQYFGPGTRLLVL.

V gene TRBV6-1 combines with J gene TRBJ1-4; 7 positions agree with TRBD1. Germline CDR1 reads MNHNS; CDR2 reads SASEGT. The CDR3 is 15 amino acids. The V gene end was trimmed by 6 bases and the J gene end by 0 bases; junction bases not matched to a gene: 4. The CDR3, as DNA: TGTGCCAGCAGGGGGACAGCCTCAACTAATGAAAAACTGTTTTTT. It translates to CASRGTASTNEKLFF.

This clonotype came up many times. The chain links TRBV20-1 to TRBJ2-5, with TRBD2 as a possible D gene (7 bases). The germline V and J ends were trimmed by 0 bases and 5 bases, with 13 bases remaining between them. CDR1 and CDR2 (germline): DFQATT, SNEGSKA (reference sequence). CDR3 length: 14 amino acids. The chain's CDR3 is CSARDVGGAETQYF. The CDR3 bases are TGCAGTGCTAGAGATGTGGGGGGGGCGGAGACCCAGTACTTC.

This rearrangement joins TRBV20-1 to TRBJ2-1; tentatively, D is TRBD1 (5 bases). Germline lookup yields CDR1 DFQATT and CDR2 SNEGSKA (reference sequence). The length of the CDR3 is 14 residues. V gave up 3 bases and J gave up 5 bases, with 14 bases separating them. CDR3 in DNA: TGCAGTGCTAGTTTAGGGGCCAGGGACAATGAGCAGTTCTTC. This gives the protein CSASLGARDNEQFF.

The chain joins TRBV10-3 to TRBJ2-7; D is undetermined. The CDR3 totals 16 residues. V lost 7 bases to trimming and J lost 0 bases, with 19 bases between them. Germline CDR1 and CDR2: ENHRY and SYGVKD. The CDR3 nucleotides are TGTGCCATCACCCCCTCAAGGACGGGTAGCTCCTACGAGCAGTACTTC. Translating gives CAITPSRTGSSYEQYF.

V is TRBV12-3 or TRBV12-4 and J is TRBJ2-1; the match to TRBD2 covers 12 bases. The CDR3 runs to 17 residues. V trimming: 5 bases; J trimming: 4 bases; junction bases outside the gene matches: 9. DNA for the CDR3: TGTGCCAGCAGTCCCCATCCGGGACTAGCGGGTTACAATGAGCAGTTCTTC. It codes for CASSPHPGLAGYNEQFF.

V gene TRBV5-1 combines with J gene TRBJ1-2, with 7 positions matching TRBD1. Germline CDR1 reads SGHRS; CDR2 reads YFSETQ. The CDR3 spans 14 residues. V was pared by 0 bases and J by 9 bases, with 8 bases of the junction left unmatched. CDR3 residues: CASSLEGTATSYTF. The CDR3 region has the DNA TGCGCCAGCAGCTTGGAAGGGACAGCTACCAGCTACACCTTC.